This entry describes one T cell receptor beta chain. The data are from a study of CD8 T cells in Susac syndrome. The CDR3 has 15 residues. V was pared by 3 bases and J by 4 bases, with 15 bases between. Germline V gene sequence: CDR1 LGHDT, CDR2 YNNKEL (reference sequence). Random hexamers were used to reverse transcribe the RNA input (about 0.5 to 1 ug). Using its own MiXCR run on the immunoSEQ multiplex PCR reads, TCRdb lists one record per CDR3 protein. The data hold some 170,000 distinct CDR3 sequences, with 93% observed a single time. Source material: CD4+ T cells from PBMCs. The sequence was collected from a human donor in good health. V and J are TRBV3-1 and TRBJ1-2; weak D call: TRBD1 (6 bases). The CDR3 spells CASSQAGQQLYGYTF. The CDR3 DNA follows: TGTGCCAGCAGCCAGGCTGGACAGCAACTCTATGGCTACACCTTC.